This TCR beta chain is drawn from a study of Ad26.COV2.S vaccination and SARS-CoV-2 variants. General study points: Relative to placebo recipients, vaccine recipients exhibited elevated spike-specific TCR breadth.

TCRdb's table, derived via immunoSEQ multiplex PCR, lists solely in-frame clones and lacks some. The table has roughly 300,000 clones, approximately 86% seen once. Described treatment: 15 to 20 received Ad26.COV2.S at low or high dose, single or two shots; 5 received placebo; per-sample allocation not given. Vaccine and placebo recipients were sampled on day 63 after the first injection. This clone occurred a few times. The antigen is not known. V gave up 6 bases and J gave up 5 bases, with 13 bases separating them. Germline V lookup: CDR1 MNHEY, CDR2 SVGAGI. CDR3 length: 13 residues. The sequencing used peripheral blood, collected in a trial of Ad26.COV2.S vaccine versus placebo. This receptor was taken from a person aged 18 to 65 who received the Ad26.COV2.S COVID-19 vaccine or a placebo. The chain employs TRBV6-5 and TRBJ1-1; D is perhaps TRBD1 (6 bases). The DNA of the CDR3 is TGTGCCAGCAGCCGGGGGGCGCGGACTGAAGCTTTCTTT. Encoded protein: CASSRGARTEAFF.